The 9 T cell receptor beta chains presented below share a single source sample, sequenced in a study of beta chain features in type 1 diabetes (dated by TCRdb to the late 2010s). Preparation of the library involved the immunoSEQ multiplex PCR assay. The entire isolated RNA was reverse transcribed using the High Capacity cDNA Reverse Transcription Kit, and thus expressed TCRB transcripts were sequenced. TCRdb limited this immuneACCESS table to in-frame rearrangements with V and J called. A share of clones is missing; checked studies link under half to unresolved V genes, and the rest is unexplained. In this sample the table shows more than 150,000 clones, 11% of which occur a single time. The ten largest clonotypes hold 2% to 2.5% of the sample. Sequencing was performed on central memory CD4+ T cells from blood. These receptors were obtained from a man between 18 and 29 years old in good health.

The table lists this clone with a few counts. The V and J genes are TRBV9 and TRBJ2-6, with D unresolved. V lost 6 bases to trimming and J lost 4 bases, with 8 bases between them. The CDR3 loop spans 13 amino acids. Germline V gene lookup returns CDR1 SGDLS and CDR2 YYNGEE. CDR3 sequence: CASKGEGANVLTF. DNA of the CDR3: TGTGCCAGCAAAGGCGAAGGGGCCAACGTCCTGACTTTC. Filled out from reference TRBV9 and TRBJ2-6, the complete variable domain reads DSGVTQTPKHLITATGQRVTLRCSPRSGDLSVYWYQQSLDQGLQFLIQYYNGEERAKGNILERFSAQQFPDLHSELNLSSLELGDSALYFCASKGEGANVLTFGAGSRLTVL.

This clone was found a few times. The CDR3 region has the DNA TGTGCCAGCAGCTTAAAAGTGGGGCTGGGCAATGAGCAGTTCTTC. Translating it yields CASSLKVGLGNEQFF. This chain connects TRBV7-3 to TRBJ2-1; tentatively, D is TRBD1 (5 bases). Germline assignment: CDR1 SGHTA and CDR2 FQGTGA. V shed 1 base and J shed 6 bases, with 13 bases lying between them. The CDR3 sequence is 15 residues long.

The sample holds a few counts of this clone. The chain is built from TRBV7-9 and TRBJ2-1; the D is unclear. The CDR3 loop spans 12 amino acids. CDR1 and CDR2 from the germline V gene are SEHNR and FQNEAQ (reference sequence). V lost 2 bases and J lost 6, with 5 bases in between. CDR3 sequence reads: CASSLFGNEQFF. CDR3 nucleotides: TGTGCCAGCAGCTTATTTGGCAATGAGCAGTTCTTC. The variable domain in full, completed from reference TRBV7-9 and TRBJ2-1, reads DTGVSQNPRHKITKRGQNVTFRCDPISEHNRLYWYRQTLGQGPEFLTYFQNEAQLEKSRLLSDRFSAERPKGSFSTLEIQRTEQGDSAMYLCASSLFGNEQFFGPGTRLTVL.

This clone appeared once. The rearrangement links TRBV7-2 to TRBJ2-1; a weak D match, TRBD2 (5 bases). Germline V CDR1 and CDR2: SGHTA, FQGNSA. The ends were cut back, 5 bases at V and 16 bases at J, with 18 bases in the middle. CDR3 length: 12 amino acids. CDR3 nucleotide sequence: TGTGCCAGCAGCCTTGCCCCCGGGAAGCCTTTCTTC. It is translated as CASSLAPGKPFF.

This clone was counted between two and nine times. J is TRBJ2-6 and V is TRBV4-3; 8 bases agree with TRBD1. The trim removed 4 bases at V and 0 bases at J, leaving 8 bases unmatched. Looked up from germline, CDR1 is LGHNA and CDR2 is YSLEER. The CDR3 contains 18 residues. This CDR3 reads CASSRWATGVSGANVLTF. CDR3 sequence (DNA): TGCGCCAGCAGCCGATGGGCGACAGGGGTCTCTGGGGCCAACGTCCTGACTTTC.

In its sample, this clone was seen a few times. The chain carries TRBV7-3 and TRBJ1-4; 10 nucleotides agree with TRBD1. Germline V lookup: CDR1 SGHTA, CDR2 FQGTGA. Trimming cost V 5 bases and J 8 bases; bases outside gene matches: 8. The CDR3 has 15 amino acids. Here the CDR3 reads CASSPAGTGAEKLFF. The CDR3 DNA reads TGTGCCAGCAGCCCCGCCGGGACAGGGGCAGAAAAACTGTTTTTT.

The V and J genes are TRBV5-1 and TRBJ2-5; D gene unclear. Germline CDR1 reads SGHRS; CDR2 reads YFSETQ. The CDR3 is made up of 12 amino acids. V gave up 4 bases and J gave up 0 bases, with 4 bases separating them. The DNA of the CDR3 is TGCGCCAGCAGCCAGAACCAAGAGACCCAGTACTTC. This codes for CASSQNQETQYF.

Only a few counts were recorded for this clone. The chain uses TRBV28 and TRBJ1-4, with D perhaps TRBD1 (5 bases). V lost 6 bases and J 8 bases, leaving 13 bases between the germline ends. The germline gives CDR1 MDHEN, CDR2 SYDVKM. This CDR3 is built from 13 residues. The CDR3 sequence is CASRGDLNEKLFF. The CDR3 DNA follows: TGTGCCAGCAGAGGGGACTTAAACGAAAAACTGTTTTTT.

This clone was observed a handful of times. This chain uses TRBV18 with TRBJ2-2, with a tentative D call TRBD2 (6 bases). Germline V CDR1 and CDR2: KGHSH, LQKENI. The CDR3 has 14 residues. V shed 7 bases and J shed 3 bases, with 12 bases lying between them. The chain's CDR3 is CASYGREDTGELFF. CDR3 bases: TGTGCCAGCTACGGCAGGGAGGACACCGGGGAGCTGTTTTTT.